One sample yielded the 19 T cell receptor beta chains listed below, sequenced in a study of monozygotic twins with inflammatory bowel disease. TCRdb re-called the 5' RACE reads; one entry per CDR3 protein, DNA not given. This sample's clone table lists tens of thousands of distinct CDR3 sequences. Sequencing was performed on blood. These receptors were collected from a human donor with ulcerative colitis or Crohn's disease, or a healthy co-twin of an affected twin (not recorded which).

V gene TRBV28 combines with J gene TRBJ2-7; the TCRdb D gene call, TRBD1, has no DNA to confirm it. This CDR3 contains 14 residues. Germline CDR1 MDHEN, CDR2 SYDVKM. The CDR3 sequence is CASSYKRGPYEQYF.

The chain recombines TRBV4-3 with TRBJ1-4; the D call of TRBD1 rests on TCRdb alone, since no DNA is present to check it. CDR1 and CDR2 (germline): LGHNA, YSLEER. The CDR3 extends over 15 amino acids. The CDR3 sequence is CASSQGRTGDEKLFF.

The CDR3: CASSLSRSSGNTIYF. The gene calls are TRBV5-6 and TRBJ1-3. This CDR3 is built from 15 residues. From germline, CDR1 is SGHDT and CDR2 YYEEEE.

The chain uses TRBV24-1 and TRBJ2-3; TCRdb picks TRBD1, but there is no DNA to check that call. This CDR3 is built from 20 residues. The germline V gene has CDR1 KGHDR and CDR2 SFDVKD. The CDR3 loop reads CATERQGTGGGGPSTDTQYF.

V gene TRBV12-3 or TRBV12-4 combines with J gene TRBJ2-3; as DNA is missing, the TRBD2 call by TCRdb cannot be tested. The CDR3 contains 16 residues. The CDR3 here is CASSYQTSGGADTQYF.

This chain joins TRBV11-2 and TRBJ2-2. The CDR3 is 18 residues long. Germline V gives CDR1 SGHAT, CDR2 FQNNGV. CDR3 protein: CASSLFTPGATSAGELFF.

V and J are TRBV7-2 and TRBJ1-2. Germline loops: CDR1 SGHTA, CDR2 FQGNSA. This CDR3 spans 13 amino acids. CDR3 in amino acids: CASSFGEGLGYTF.

This chain connects TRBV20-1 to TRBJ2-1. Germline-derived CDR1 and CDR2 are DFQATT and SNEGSKA (reference sequence). This CDR3 is built from 14 residues. This CDR3 reads CSANTGNSYNEQFF.

The chain links TRBV5-5 to TRBJ2-5; absent DNA, TCRdb's TRBD1 call cannot be checked. Germline CDR1 reads SGHKS; CDR2 reads YYEKEE (reference sequence). This CDR3 region has 17 residues. The CDR3 loop is CASTRTVLQGAEETQYF.

The rearrangement joins TRBV24-1 to TRBJ2-1; TCRdb selects TRBD1, and the lack of DNA leaves this call unchecked. The CDR3 is 14 amino acids. Germline values: CDR1 KGHDR, CDR2 SFDVKD. The CDR3 loop is CATSDRTGYNEQFF.

V usage is TRBV5-6 and J usage is TRBJ1-1; lacking DNA, the TRBD1 call made by TCRdb goes unchecked. CDR1 and CDR2 (germline): SGHDT, YYEEEE. The CDR3 has 12 residues. The CDR3 is CASSWGPGLAFF.

The chain couples TRBV6-1 to TRBJ2-7; the TCRdb D gene call, TRBD1, has no DNA to confirm it. This CDR3 region has 16 residues. Germline loops: CDR1 MNHNS, CDR2 SASEGT. CDR3 residues: CASRSLTGTGGSEQYF.

V is TRBV5-1 and J is TRBJ1-5; absent DNA, TCRdb's TRBD1 call cannot be checked. Looked up from germline, CDR1 is SGHRS and CDR2 is YFSETQ. This CDR3 region has 15 residues. This CDR3 is CASSLLPGGRQPQHF.

The chain couples TRBV5-4 to TRBJ1-1; TCRdb gives TRBD1 as the D gene, but with no DNA this cannot be confirmed. Germline CDR1 SGHNT, CDR2 YYREEE (reference sequence). This CDR3 has 15 residues. CDR3 sequence reads: CASTSGGQGNTEAFF.

The rearrangement uses TRBV7-8 and TRBJ2-2. Germline CDR1 is SGHVS and CDR2 is FQNEAQ. This CDR3 spans 16 amino acids. CDR3 protein: CASSLVLAGGTGELFF.

The chain recombines TRBV10-3 with TRBJ2-2; the D gene TCRdb calls, TRBD1, cannot be checked with no DNA. Germline V gene sequence: CDR1 ENHRY, CDR2 SYGVKD. The CDR3 is made up of 16 amino acids. This CDR3 reads CAIGNAGQGYTGELFF.

The V and J genes are TRBV29-1 and TRBJ2-3; TCRdb outputs TRBD2, but without DNA this stays unchecked. CDR1 and CDR2 (germline): SQVTM, ANQGSEA. The CDR3 has 12 amino acids. The CDR3 spells CSGGESGLVSYF.

This chain links TRBV28 with TRBJ2-1; TCRdb's D call of TRBD2 is untestable without DNA. Germline-derived CDR1 and CDR2 are MDHEN and SYDVKM. The CDR3 sequence is 17 residues long. The chain's CDR3 is CASSPRLAGGSYNEQFF.

This sequence joins TRBV7-2 and TRBJ2-5; TCRdb lists TRBD1, though no DNA is available to test this call. The germline gives CDR1 SGHTA, CDR2 FQGNSA. The CDR3 extends over 14 amino acids. The CDR3 protein is CASSLEPGKVAQYF.